The 3 T cell receptor beta chains below all came from one sample that was sequenced in a study of T cells expressing NK-cell markers. With the 5' RACE reads reprocessed, TCRdb shows one record per CDR3 protein and no DNA. The repertoire table contains some 340,000 distinct CDR3 sequences. Source material: blood T cells: a sorted CD56 or NKG2C T cell subset, CD4+ or CD8+ T cells, or bulk PBMC T cells (not recorded which). These receptors all stem from a man aged 18 to 69 in good health.

The genes are TRBV11-2 and TRBJ2-5; absent DNA, TCRdb's TRBD1 call cannot be checked. The CDR3 spans 15 residues. In germline, CDR1 is SGHAT, CDR2 FQNNGV. The CDR3 sequence: CASSMGQGVKETQYF. Filled out from reference TRBV11-2 and TRBJ2-5, the complete variable domain reads EAGVAQSPRYKIIEKRQSVAFWCNPISGHATLYWYQQILGQGPKLLIQFQNNGVVDDSQLPKDRFSAERLKGVDSTLKIQPAKLEDSAVYLCASSMGQGVKETQYFGPGTRLLVL.

The rearrangement joins TRBV3-1 to TRBJ2-5. The germline CDR1 and CDR2 sequences are LGHDT and YNNKEL (reference sequence). The length of the CDR3 is 15 residues. CDR3 amino acids: CASSQDHRERETQYF.

The genes are TRBV19 and TRBJ2-2. This CDR3 comprises 13 residues. Germline assignment: CDR1 LNHDA and CDR2 SQIVND (reference sequence). Here the CDR3 reads CASSTTGYTKLFF. The entire variable domain, with the rest obtained from reference TRBV19 and TRBJ2-2, is as follows: DGGITQSPKYLFRKEGQNVTLSCEQNLNHDAMYWYRQDPGQGLRLIYYSQIVNDFQKGDIAEGYSVSREKKESFPLTVTSAQKNPTAFYLCASSTTGYTKLFFGEGSRLTVL.